One T cell receptor (beta chain) is described in this entry. Its antigen is as yet unknown. The data are from a study of Ad26.COV2.S vaccination and SARS-CoV-2 variants. Findings and limits, study-wide: Estimates derived from TCR breadth and depth analyses may have underestimated total T cell responses. Researchers reported similar non-spike TCR breadth in vaccine and placebo recipients.

Treatment given: some 20 received Ad26.COV2.S at low or high dose, single or two shots; 5 received placebo; per-sample allocation not given. The study sampled participants on day 63 after the first vaccine or placebo injection. Measured with immunoSEQ multiplex PCR; TCRdb has only the in-frame clones, and not every one. The data show almost 400,000 clones, with approximately 90% seen just once and approximately 1.9% held by the top ten. This CDR3 has 15 amino acids. V was cut by 0 bases and J by 5 bases, with 14 bases left in between. Germline V gene data show CDR1 as LGHDT and CDR2 as YNNKEL (reference sequence).

The V call is TRBV3-1 (or the pseudogene TRBV3-2), the J call TRBJ2-7; unclear D gene. This TCR derives from a person aged 18-60 years who received the Ad26.COV2.S COVID-19 vaccine or a placebo. The sequencing used peripheral blood, collected in a trial of Ad26.COV2.S vaccine versus placebo. CDR3 sequence reads: CASSQDPGPRNEQYF. In nucleotides, the CDR3 is TGTGCCAGCAGCCAAGATCCCGGGCCTCGGAACGAGCAGTACTTC.